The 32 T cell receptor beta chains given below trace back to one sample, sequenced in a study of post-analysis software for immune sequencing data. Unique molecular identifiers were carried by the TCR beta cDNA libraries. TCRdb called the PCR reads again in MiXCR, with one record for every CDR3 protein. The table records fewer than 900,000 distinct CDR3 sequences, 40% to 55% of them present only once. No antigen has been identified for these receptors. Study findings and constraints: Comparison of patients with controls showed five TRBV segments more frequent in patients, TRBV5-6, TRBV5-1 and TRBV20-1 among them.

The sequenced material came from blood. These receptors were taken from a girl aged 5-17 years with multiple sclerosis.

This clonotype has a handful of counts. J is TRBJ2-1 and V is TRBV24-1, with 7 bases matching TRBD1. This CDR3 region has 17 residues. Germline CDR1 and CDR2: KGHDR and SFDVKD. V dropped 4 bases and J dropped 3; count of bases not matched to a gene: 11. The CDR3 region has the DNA TGTGCCACCAGTGACCCTCGACAGGGCCGGGGCTACAATGAGCAGTTCTTC. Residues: CATSDPRQGRGYNEQFF.

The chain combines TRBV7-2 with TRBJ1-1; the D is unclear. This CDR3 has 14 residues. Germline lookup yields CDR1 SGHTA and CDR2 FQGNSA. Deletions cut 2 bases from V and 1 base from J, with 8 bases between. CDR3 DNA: TGTGCCAGCAGCTTAAATCTGGGGAACACTGAAGCTTTCTTT. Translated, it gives CASSLNLGNTEAFF.

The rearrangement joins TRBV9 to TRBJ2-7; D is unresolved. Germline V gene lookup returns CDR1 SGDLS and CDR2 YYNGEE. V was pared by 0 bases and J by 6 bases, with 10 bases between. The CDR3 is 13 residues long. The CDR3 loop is CASSVEPLGEQYF. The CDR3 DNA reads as TGTGCCAGCAGCGTAGAACCGCTGGGCGAGCAGTACTTC.

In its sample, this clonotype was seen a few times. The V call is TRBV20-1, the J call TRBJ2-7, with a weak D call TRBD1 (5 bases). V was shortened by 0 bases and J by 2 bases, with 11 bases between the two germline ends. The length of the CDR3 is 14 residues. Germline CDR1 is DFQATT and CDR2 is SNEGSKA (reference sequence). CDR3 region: CSARDLETAYEQYF. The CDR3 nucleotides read TGCAGTGCTAGAGATCTTGAGACAGCCTACGAGCAGTACTTC.

Here the CDR3 reads CSVANYNEQFF. CDR3 sequence (DNA): TGCAGCGTTGCGAACTACAATGAGCAGTTCTTC. The chain carries TRBV29-1 and TRBJ2-1; D ambiguous. V shed 4 bases and J shed 3 bases, with 4 bases lying between them. The length of the CDR3 is 11 residues. In germline, CDR1 is SQVTM, CDR2 ANQGSEA.

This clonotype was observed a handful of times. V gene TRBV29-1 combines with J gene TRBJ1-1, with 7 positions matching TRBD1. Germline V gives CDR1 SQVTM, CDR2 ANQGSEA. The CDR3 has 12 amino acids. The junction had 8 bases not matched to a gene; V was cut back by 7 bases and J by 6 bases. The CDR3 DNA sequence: TGCAGCGCTAGGGACAGAAGAGCTGAAGCTTTCTTT. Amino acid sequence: CSARDRRAEAFF.

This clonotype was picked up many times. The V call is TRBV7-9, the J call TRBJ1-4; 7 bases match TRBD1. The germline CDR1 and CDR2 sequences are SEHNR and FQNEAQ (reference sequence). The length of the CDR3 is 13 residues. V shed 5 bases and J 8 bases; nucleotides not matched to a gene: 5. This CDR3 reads CASSPRQGEKLFF. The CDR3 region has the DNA TGTGCCAGCAGCCCCAGACAGGGAGAAAAACTGTTTTTT.

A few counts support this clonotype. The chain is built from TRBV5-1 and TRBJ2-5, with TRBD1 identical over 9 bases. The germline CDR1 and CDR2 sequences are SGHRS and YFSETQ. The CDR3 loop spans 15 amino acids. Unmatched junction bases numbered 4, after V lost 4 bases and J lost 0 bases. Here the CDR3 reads CASSMGQGNQETQYF. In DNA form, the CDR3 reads TGCGCCAGCAGCATGGGACAGGGCAACCAAGAGACCCAGTACTTC.

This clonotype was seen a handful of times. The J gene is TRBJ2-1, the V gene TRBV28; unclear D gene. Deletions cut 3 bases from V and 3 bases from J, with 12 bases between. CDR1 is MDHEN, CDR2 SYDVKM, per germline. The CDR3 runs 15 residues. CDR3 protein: CASSFGESLYNEQFF. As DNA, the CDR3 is TGTGCCAGCAGTTTTGGAGAGAGCCTCTACAATGAGCAGTTCTTC.

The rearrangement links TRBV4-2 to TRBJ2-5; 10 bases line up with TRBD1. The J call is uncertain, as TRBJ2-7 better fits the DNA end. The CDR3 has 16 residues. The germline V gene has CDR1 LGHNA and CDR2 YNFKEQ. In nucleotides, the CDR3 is TGTGCCAGCAGCCAAGATTTACGGGACAGGGGTCCCGAGCAGTACTTC. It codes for CASSQDLRDRGPEQYF.

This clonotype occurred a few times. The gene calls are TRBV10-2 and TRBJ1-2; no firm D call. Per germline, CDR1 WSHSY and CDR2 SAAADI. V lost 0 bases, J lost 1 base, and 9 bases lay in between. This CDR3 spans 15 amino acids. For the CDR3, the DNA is TGCGCCAGCAGTGAGTCCCCCAGAAATAACTATGGCTACACCTTC. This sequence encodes CASSESPRNNYGYTF.

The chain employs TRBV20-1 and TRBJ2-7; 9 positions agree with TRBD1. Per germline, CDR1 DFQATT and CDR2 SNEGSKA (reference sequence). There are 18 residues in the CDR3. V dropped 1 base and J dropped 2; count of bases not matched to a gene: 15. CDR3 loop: CSARGSRDRVGTAYEQYF. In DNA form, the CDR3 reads TGCAGTGCTAGAGGGTCCCGGGACAGGGTTGGAACAGCCTACGAGCAGTACTTC.

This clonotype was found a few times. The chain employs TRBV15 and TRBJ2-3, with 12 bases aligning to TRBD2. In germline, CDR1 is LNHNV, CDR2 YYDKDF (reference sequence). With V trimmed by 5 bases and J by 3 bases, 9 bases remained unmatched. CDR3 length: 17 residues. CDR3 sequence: CATSARTSGISTDTQYF. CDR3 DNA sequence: TGTGCCACCAGCGCTCGGACTAGCGGGATTAGTACAGATACGCAGTATTTT.

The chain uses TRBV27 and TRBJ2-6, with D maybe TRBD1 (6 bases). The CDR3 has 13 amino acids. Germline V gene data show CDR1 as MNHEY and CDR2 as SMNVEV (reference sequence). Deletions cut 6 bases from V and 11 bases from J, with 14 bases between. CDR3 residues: CASSTTGLHVLTF. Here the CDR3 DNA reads TGTGCCAGCAGCACAACAGGGCTCCACGTCCTGACTTTC.

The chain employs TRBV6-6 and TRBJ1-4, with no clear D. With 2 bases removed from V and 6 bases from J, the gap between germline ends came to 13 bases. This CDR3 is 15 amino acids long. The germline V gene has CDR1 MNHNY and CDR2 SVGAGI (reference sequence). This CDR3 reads CASSYLEVDHEKLFF. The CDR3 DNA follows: TGTGCCAGCAGTTACCTCGAAGTCGATCATGAAAAACTGTTTTTT.

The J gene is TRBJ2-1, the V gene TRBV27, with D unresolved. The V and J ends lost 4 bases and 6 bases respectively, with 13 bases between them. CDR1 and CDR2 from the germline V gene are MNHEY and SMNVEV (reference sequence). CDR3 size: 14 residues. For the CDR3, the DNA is TGTGCCAGCAGTTGGTATAGAAGCCCCAATGAGCAGTTCTTC. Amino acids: CASSWYRSPNEQFF.

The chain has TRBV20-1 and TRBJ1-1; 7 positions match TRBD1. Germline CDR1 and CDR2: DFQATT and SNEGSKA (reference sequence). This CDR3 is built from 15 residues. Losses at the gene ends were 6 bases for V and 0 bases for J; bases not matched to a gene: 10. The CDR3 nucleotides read TGCAGTGCCGGTACACAGGGGACTATGAACACTGAAGCTTTCTTT. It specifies CSAGTQGTMNTEAFF.

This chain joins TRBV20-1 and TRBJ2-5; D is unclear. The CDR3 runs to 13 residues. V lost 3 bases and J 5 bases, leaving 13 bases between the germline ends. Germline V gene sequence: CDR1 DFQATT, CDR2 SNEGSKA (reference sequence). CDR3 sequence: CSASPLLGETQYF. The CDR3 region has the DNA TGCAGTGCTAGTCCATTACTGGGGGAGACCCAGTACTTC.

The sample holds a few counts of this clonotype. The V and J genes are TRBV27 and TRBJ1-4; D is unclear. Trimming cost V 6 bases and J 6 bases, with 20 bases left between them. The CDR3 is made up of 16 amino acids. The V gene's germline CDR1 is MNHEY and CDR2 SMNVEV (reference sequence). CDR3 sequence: CASRPIPAGQDEKLFF. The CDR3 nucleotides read TGTGCCAGCAGACCGATACCCGCAGGCCAGGATGAAAAACTGTTTTTT.

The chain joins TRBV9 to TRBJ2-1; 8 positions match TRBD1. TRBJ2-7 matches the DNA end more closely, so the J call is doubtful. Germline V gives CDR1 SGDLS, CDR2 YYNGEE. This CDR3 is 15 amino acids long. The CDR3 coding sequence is TGTGCCAGCAGCGTAGGACAGGGGTTTGGCAATGAGCAGTACTTC. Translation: CASSVGQGFGNEQYF.

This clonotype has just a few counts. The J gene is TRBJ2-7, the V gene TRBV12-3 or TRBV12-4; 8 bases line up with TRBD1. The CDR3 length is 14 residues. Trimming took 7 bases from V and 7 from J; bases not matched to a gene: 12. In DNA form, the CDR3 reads TGTGCCAGCAAGGACAGGGAGGACTTGGGGGAGCAGTACTTC. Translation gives CASKDREDLGEQYF.

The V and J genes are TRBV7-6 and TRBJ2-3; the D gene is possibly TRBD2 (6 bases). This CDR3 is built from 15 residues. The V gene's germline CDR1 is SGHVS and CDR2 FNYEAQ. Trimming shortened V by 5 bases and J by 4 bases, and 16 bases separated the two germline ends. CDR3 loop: CASSPRRGGSDTQYF. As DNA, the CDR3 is TGTGCCAGCAGCCCAAGGAGGGGAGGATCAGATACGCAGTATTTT.

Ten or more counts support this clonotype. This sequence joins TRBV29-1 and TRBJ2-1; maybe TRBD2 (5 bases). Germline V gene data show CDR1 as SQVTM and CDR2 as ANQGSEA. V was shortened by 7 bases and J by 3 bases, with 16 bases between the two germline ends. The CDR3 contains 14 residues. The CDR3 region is CSATLGADYNEQFF. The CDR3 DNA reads TGCAGCGCGACCCTGGGAGCAGACTACAATGAGCAGTTCTTC.

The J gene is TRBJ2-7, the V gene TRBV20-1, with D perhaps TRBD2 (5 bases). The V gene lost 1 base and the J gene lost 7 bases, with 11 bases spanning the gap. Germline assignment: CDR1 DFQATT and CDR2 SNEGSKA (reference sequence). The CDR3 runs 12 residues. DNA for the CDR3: TGCAGTGCTAGAGGGCCGGGGTATGAGCAGTACTTC. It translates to CSARGPGYEQYF.

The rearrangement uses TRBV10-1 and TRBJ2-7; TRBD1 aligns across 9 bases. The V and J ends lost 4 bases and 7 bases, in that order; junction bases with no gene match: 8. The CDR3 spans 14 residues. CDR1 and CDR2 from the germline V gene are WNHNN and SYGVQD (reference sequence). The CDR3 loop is CASSGTGDASEQYF. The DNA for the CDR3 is TGCGCCAGCAGTGGGACAGGGGACGCATCTGAGCAGTACTTC.

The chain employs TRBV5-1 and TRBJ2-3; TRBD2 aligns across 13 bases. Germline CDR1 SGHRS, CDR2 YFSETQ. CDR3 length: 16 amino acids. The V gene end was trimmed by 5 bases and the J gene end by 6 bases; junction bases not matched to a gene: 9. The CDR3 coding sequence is TGCGCCAGCAGACCCGGACTAGCGGGAGTCTCGGATACGCAGTATTTT. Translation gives CASRPGLAGVSDTQYF.

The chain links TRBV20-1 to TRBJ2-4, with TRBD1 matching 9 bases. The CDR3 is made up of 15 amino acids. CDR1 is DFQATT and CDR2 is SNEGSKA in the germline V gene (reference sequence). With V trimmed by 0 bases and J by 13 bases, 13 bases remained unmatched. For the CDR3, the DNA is TGCAGTGCTAGAGATGGGGAGACAGGGGGACGGGAGCAGTACTTC. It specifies CSARDGETGGREQYF.

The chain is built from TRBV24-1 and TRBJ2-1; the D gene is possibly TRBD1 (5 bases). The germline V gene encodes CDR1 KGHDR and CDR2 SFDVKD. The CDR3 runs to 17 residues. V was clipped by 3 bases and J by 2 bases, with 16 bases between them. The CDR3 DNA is TGTGCCACCAGTGATAACGGGCCACAGGTCCCCTACAATGAGCAGTTCTTC. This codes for CATSDNGPQVPYNEQFF.

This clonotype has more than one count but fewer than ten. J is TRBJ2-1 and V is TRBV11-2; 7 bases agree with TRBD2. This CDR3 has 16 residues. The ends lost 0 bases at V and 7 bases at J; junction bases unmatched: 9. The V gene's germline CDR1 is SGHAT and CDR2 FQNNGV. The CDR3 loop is CASSLDLAGVGNEQFF. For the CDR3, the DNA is TGTGCCAGCAGCTTAGATCTTGCGGGAGTAGGGAATGAGCAGTTCTTC.

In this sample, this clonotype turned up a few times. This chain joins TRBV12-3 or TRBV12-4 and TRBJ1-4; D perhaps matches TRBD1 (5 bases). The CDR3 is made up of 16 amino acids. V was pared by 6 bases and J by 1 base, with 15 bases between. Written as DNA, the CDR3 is TGTGCCAGCAGCCTCCGGGGGGGTGAAACTAATGAAAAACTGTTTTTT. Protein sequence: CASSLRGGETNEKLFF.

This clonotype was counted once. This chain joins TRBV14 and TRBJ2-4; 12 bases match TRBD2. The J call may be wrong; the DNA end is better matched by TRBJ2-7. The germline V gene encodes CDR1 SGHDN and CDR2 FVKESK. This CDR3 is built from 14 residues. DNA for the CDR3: TGTGCCAGCAGTTTCCCGGGACTAGCGGGCGAGCAGTACTTC. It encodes CASSFPGLAGEQYF.

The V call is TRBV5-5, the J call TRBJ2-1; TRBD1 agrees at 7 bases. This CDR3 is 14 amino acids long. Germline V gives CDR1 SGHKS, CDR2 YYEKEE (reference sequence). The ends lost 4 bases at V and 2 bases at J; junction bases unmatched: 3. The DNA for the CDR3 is TGTGCCAGCAGCCAAGGGACAGCCTACAATGAGCAGTTCTTC. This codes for CASSQGTAYNEQFF.